This T cell receptor beta chain was captured by sequencing in a study of OX40 agonist ivuxolimab in advanced cancers. Findings and caveats of the study: Compared with CD4+, CD8+ T cells on average had more expanded clones.

Repertoires were generated with immunoSEQ multiplex PCR, while TCRdb's copy carries only in-frame clones and drops some. Of roughly 12,000 clones listed, roughly 75% were seen once; the top ten hold 25% to 35%. CDR1 SNHLY and CDR2 FYNNEI come from the germline V gene. The CDR3 has 15 amino acids. V was clipped by 0 bases and J by 5 bases, with 8 bases between them. About this clone itself: Its antigen is not identified.

This specimen was CD4+ or CD8+ T cells sorted from blood, taken in a trial of the OX40 agonist ivuxolimab. This chain uses TRBV2 with TRBJ1-6; TRBD1 might be the D (5 bases). The TCR was taken from an adult with an advanced solid tumor such as melanoma, head and neck, liver or kidney cancer. The CDR3 spells CASSEARGNNSPLHF. The DNA of the CDR3 is TGTGCCAGCAGTGAAGCGAGGGGTAATAATTCACCCCTCCACTTT.